A single sample gave rise to the 23 T cell receptor beta chains below, sequenced in a study of blood T cell repertoires in COVID-19. Libraries were prepared by immunoSEQ multiplex PCR; TCRdb keeps only in-frame clonotypes and omits some of them. Of about 74,000 clones in the sample, about nine tenths were seen once. Sequenced input: peripheral blood. Receptors were obtained from a man aged 50 or older with acute or convalescent COVID-19.

The genes are TRBV30 and TRBJ2-3; tentatively, D is TRBD2 (6 bases). Trimming left V 2 bases short and J 0 bases short, with 9 bases between. This CDR3 has 14 residues. Germline assignment: CDR1 GTSNPN and CDR2 SVGIG (reference sequence). The CDR3 region is CAWSTGTSTDTQYF. The CDR3 nucleotides are TGTGCCTGGAGTACCGGGACTAGCACAGATACGCAGTATTTT.

V gene TRBV27 combines with J gene TRBJ2-1; no definite D call. This CDR3 contains 15 residues. V was trimmed by 4 bases and J by 0 bases, leaving 10 bases between them. Germline assignment: CDR1 MNHEY and CDR2 SMNVEV (reference sequence). CDR3 coding DNA: TGTGCCAGCAGTTACAGCCCGAGCTCCTACAATGAGCAGTTCTTC. Translated: CASSYSPSSYNEQFF.

The chain has TRBV4-1 and TRBJ2-1; no clear D gene. There are 16 residues in the CDR3. With 0 bases removed from V and 2 bases from J, the gap between germline ends came to 11 bases. Germline CDR1 MGHRA, CDR2 YSYEKL. The CDR3 nucleotides are TGCGCCAGCAGCCAAGATCAGAATCTTCCCTACAATGAGCAGTTCTTC. Its translation is CASSQDQNLPYNEQFF.

This rearrangement joins TRBV7-3 to TRBJ1-2; the match to TRBD1 covers 7 bases. This CDR3 region has 15 residues. The J segment lost 0 bases and the V segment lost 4 bases, leaving 5 bases of the junction unmatched. Germline V gene data show CDR1 as SGHTA and CDR2 as FQGTGA. Here the CDR3 reads CASSSAGGSNYGYTF. Written as DNA, the CDR3 is TGTGCCAGCAGCTCGGCAGGGGGATCTAACTATGGCTACACCTTC.

The gene calls are TRBV19 and TRBJ1-5; possibly TRBD1 for D (5 bases). This CDR3 region has 16 residues. V was trimmed by 5 bases and J by 7 bases, leaving 21 bases between them. Germline V CDR1 and CDR2: LNHDA, SQIVND (reference sequence). CDR3 nucleotide sequence: TGTGCCAGTAGTGACCCGACGACAGTTTTTCGACAGCCCCAGCATTTT. Its protein product is CASSDPTTVFRQPQHF.

This sequence joins TRBV27 and TRBJ2-2; 12 bases map to TRBD2. The CDR3 runs 18 residues. The V and J ends lost 5 bases and 2 bases, in that order; junction bases with no gene match: 9. The V gene's germline CDR1 is MNHEY and CDR2 SMNVEV (reference sequence). In DNA, the CDR3 is TGTGCCAGCAGTACATCAGGGACTAGCGGGTACAACACCGGGGAGCTGTTTTTT. Its protein product is CASSTSGTSGYNTGELFF.

The V call is TRBV4-3, the J call TRBJ1-3, with D possibly TRBD1 on 6 matching bases. Per the germline V gene, CDR1 is LGHNA and CDR2 is YSLEER. CDR3 length equals 16 residues. V was cut by 0 bases and J by 5 bases, with 14 bases left in between. This CDR3 reads CASSQDRQGYRNTIYF. The CDR3 bases are TGCGCCAGCAGCCAAGATCGCCAGGGGTACCGAAACACCATATATTTT.

Concerning this clone: The junction differs from germline at one of its ends, possibly a read error. CDR3 bases: TGTGCCAGCAGTCTATCCGGGACTAGTGGAAACAGTGAGCAGTTCTTC. Protein: CASSLSGTSGNSEQFF. This sequence joins TRBV27 and TRBJ2-1; 8 bases are a match to TRBD2. The CDR3 runs 16 residues. CDR1 and CDR2 (germline): MNHEY, SMNVEV (reference sequence).

The V call is TRBV5-4, the J call TRBJ2-3; 8 nucleotides line up with TRBD1. CDR1 and CDR2 from the germline V gene are SGHNT and YYREEE (reference sequence). The CDR3 contains 14 residues. V lost 5 bases to trimming and J lost 15 bases; unmatched junction nucleotides: 17. CDR3 protein: CASSPGQGRGSYYF. In DNA form, the CDR3 reads TGTGCCAGCAGTCCCGGACAGGGCCGGGGTTCGTATTATTTT.

This sequence joins TRBV11-3 and TRBJ2-1; D perhaps matches TRBD2 (7 bases). CDR1 is SGHNT and CDR2 is YENEEA in the germline V gene. Trimming stripped 4 bases from V and 5 bases from J, with 15 bases between. CDR3 length equals 15 residues. The CDR3 nucleotides are TGTGCCAGCAGCTACTCGCGGGGGCATAACAATGAGCAGTTCTTC. Amino acids: CASSYSRGHNNEQFF. The complete variable domain, with remaining parts taken from reference TRBV11-3 and TRBJ2-1, reads EAGVVQSPRYKIIEKKQPVAFWCNPISGHNTLYWYLQNLGQGPELLIRYENEEAVDDSQLPKDRFSAERLKGVDSTLKIQPAELGDSAVYLCASSYSRGHNNEQFFGPGTRLTVL.

This chain links TRBV15 with TRBJ2-7, with a weak D call TRBD1 (5 bases). CDR3 size: 13 residues. The germline V and J ends were trimmed by 4 bases and 2 bases, with 9 bases remaining between them. CDR1 is LNHNV, CDR2 YYDKDF, per germline (reference sequence). The DNA of the CDR3 is TGTGCCACCAGCAAGGGGCGGACCTACGAGCAGTACGTC. Amino acid sequence: CATSKGRTYEQYV.

The table lists this clone with a count of one. The gene calls are TRBV28 and TRBJ1-2, with D possibly matching TRBD1 (6 bases). CDR1 and CDR2 (germline): MDHEN, SYDVKM. The V end was cut by 3 bases, the J end by 2 bases, with 7 bases between. CDR3 length: 13 amino acids. As DNA, the CDR3 is TGTGCCAGCAGTTTCGGACAGAACTATGGCTACACCTTC. This encodes CASSFGQNYGYTF.

The rearrangement uses TRBV6-1 and TRBJ1-1; maybe TRBD1 (5 bases). Germline V gene data show CDR1 as MNHNS and CDR2 as SASEGT. Trimming removed 2 bases from V and 4 bases from J, with 11 bases in between. The CDR3 totals 14 residues. This chain's CDR3 is CASSESGGSTEAFF. CDR3 bases: TGTGCCAGCAGTGAATCCGGGGGGAGCACTGAAGCTTTCTTT.

The chain is built from TRBV7-9 and TRBJ1-2; D is unclear. From germline, CDR1 is SEHNR and CDR2 FQNEAQ (reference sequence). This CDR3 region has 13 residues. Between the trimmed V and J ends, which lost 5 bases and 2 bases, there was a span of 9 bases. CDR3 nucleotide sequence: TGTGCCAGCAGCCCCCGGGGAAACTATGGCTACACCTTC. This sequence encodes CASSPRGNYGYTF.

The J gene is TRBJ2-7, the V gene TRBV13; D is perhaps TRBD2 (5 bases). Trimming shortened V by 5 bases and J by 2 bases, and 19 bases separated the two germline ends. CDR1 and CDR2 (germline): PRHDT, FYEKMQ (reference sequence). The CDR3 contains 16 residues. The CDR3: CASSPGGWGVTYEQYF. The CDR3 DNA reads TGTGCCAGCAGCCCCGGTGGGTGGGGAGTAACCTACGAGCAGTACTTC.

This chain uses TRBV7-8 with TRBJ1-4; the D is unclear. There are 16 residues in the CDR3. Germline CDR1 is SGHVS and CDR2 is FQNEAQ. V shed 5 bases and J shed 0 bases, with 13 bases lying between them. The CDR3 DNA is TGTGCCAGCAGCCCAAAATCCCAGGCAACTAATGAAAAACTGTTTTTT. It codes for CASSPKSQATNEKLFF.

The chain is built from TRBV2 and TRBJ1-6; D is perhaps TRBD1 (5 bases). This CDR3 has 15 amino acids. Looked up from germline, CDR1 is SNHLY and CDR2 is FYNNEI. Deletions cut 6 bases from V and 0 bases from J, with 9 bases between. The DNA for the CDR3 is TGTGCCAGCAGGAGACAGAGCTCCTATAATTCACCCCTCCACTTT. Protein product: CASRRQSSYNSPLHF.

This clone was counted once. The rearrangement links TRBV19 to TRBJ2-3; 10 bases agree with TRBD2. The V and J ends lost 5 bases and 5 bases, in that order; junction bases with no gene match: 7. The CDR3 extends over 15 amino acids. Germline lookup yields CDR1 LNHDA and CDR2 SQIVND (reference sequence). CDR3 loop: CASSPSGSILDTQYF. CDR3 DNA: TGTGCCAGTAGTCCTAGCGGGAGTATCTTAGATACGCAGTATTTT.

J is TRBJ1-2 and V is TRBV30; D not resolved. Trimming removed 1 base from V and 7 bases from J, with 13 bases in between. The CDR3 is 13 amino acids. Germline V gene lookup returns CDR1 GTSNPN and CDR2 SVGIG (reference sequence). CDR3: CAWSGTSVSGYTF. In nucleotides, the CDR3 is TGTGCCTGGAGTGGAACATCTGTCTCTGGCTACACCTTC.

This clone was detected a few times. V and J are TRBV3-1 (or the pseudogene TRBV3-2) and TRBJ1-5, with 7 bases identical to TRBD1. CDR3 length equals 16 residues. CDR1 is LGHDT, CDR2 YNNKEL, per germline (reference sequence). V lost 0 bases, J lost 5 bases, and 7 bases stayed unmatched. This CDR3 is CASSQDIGGPHQPQHF. The CDR3 nucleotides read TGTGCCAGCAGCCAAGACATAGGGGGCCCTCATCAGCCCCAGCATTTT.

This clone has a handful of counts. The chain couples TRBV30 to TRBJ2-7; possible D gene TRBD1, 6 bases. Germline CDR1 reads GTSNPN; CDR2 reads SVGIG (reference sequence). The CDR3 is made up of 13 amino acids. Trimming left V 4 bases short and J 5 bases short, with 15 bases between. CDR3 nucleotide sequence: TGTGCCTGGAATTTACAGGGTTCCCACGAGCAGTACGTC. Translated, it gives CAWNLQGSHEQYV.

In this sample, this clone turned up a few times. The chain combines TRBV5-5 with TRBJ1-1; TRBD1 matches at 9 bases. The CDR3 totals 17 residues. The V segment lost 7 bases and the J segment 0 bases; nucleotides outside the gene matches: 13. CDR1 is SGHKS, CDR2 YYEKEE, per germline (reference sequence). CDR3 DNA sequence: TGTGCCAGCCTTTTTAGGACAGGGGATATCATGAACACTGAAGCTTTCTTT. Translation: CASLFRTGDIMNTEAFF.

The rearrangement uses TRBV7-9 and TRBJ2-1; perhaps TRBD2 as D (5 bases). Germline CDR1 is SEHNR and CDR2 is FQNEAQ (reference sequence). The CDR3 consists of 14 residues. The V gene lost 5 bases and the J gene lost 0 bases, with 8 bases spanning the gap. The CDR3 loop is CASSRGVSYNEQFF. DNA for the CDR3: TGTGCCAGCAGCCGGGGAGTCTCCTACAATGAGCAGTTCTTC.